This T cell receptor beta chain was recorded in a study of breast tumors, draining lymph nodes, adjacent tissues. Notes on the study in general: Compared with basal-like, luminal-like tumors shared significantly more repertoire with nontumor tissue. Compared with lymph nodes, tumors were less diverse; compared with nontumor tissue, more. Data fit most tumor T cells coming from lymph node, expanding in tumor.

This clonotype was observed once. The antigen is unknown. Each CDR3 protein is one row after TCRdb ran MiXCR on the multiplex PCR reads. The sample has 160,000 or so distinct CDR3 sequences; roughly a third are singletons. Samples came from axillary lymph nodes draining the breast cancer. The ends were cut back, 8 bases at V and 2 bases at J, with 14 bases in the middle. Germline CDR1 SGHVS, CDR2 FQNEAQ. CDR3 length: 14 residues. This receptor was taken from a female donor with breast cancer. Some clones in this sample may be carry-over from other donors' samples. The V and J genes are TRBV7-8 and TRBJ2-3, with D tentatively TRBD2 (6 bases). The sample was axillary lymph node tissue. DNA of the CDR3: TGTGCCAGCGATTACGGGGGTCTCACAGATACGCAGTATTTT. It translates to CASDYGGLTDTQYF.